This is a list of T cell receptor beta chains from one sample in a study of blood T cell repertoires in COVID-19. Profiling relied on immunoSEQ multiplex PCR, and the TCRdb table lists in-frame clones only, not all of them. The profile shows about 85,000 clones, around 82% of them singletons. Sequencing used peripheral blood. The receptors originated from a woman aged 80 or over with acute or convalescent COVID-19. Each CDR3 is given with its conserved first and last residue. Fields, in order: D gene, clone size, V gene, J gene, CDR3 length, CDR3 protein, CDR3 DNA. D genes are given only for firm matches. Not every row has a clone size; where given, it reads once, few, many or a size class.

d_call: TRBD2
clone_size: few
v_call: TRBV6-5
j_call: TRBJ2-3
cdr3_length: 15
cdr3_aa: CASTTSGAGTDTQYF
cdr3_nt: TGTGCCAGCACTACGAGCGGGGCAGGCACAGATACGCAGTATTTT

d_call: .
clone_size: .
v_call: TRBV18
j_call: TRBJ2-7
cdr3_length: 16
cdr3_aa: CASSPLPSGSAYEQYF
cdr3_nt: TGTGCCAGCTCCCCCCTTCCCAGCGGTAGTGCCTACGAGCAGTACTTC

d_call: .
clone_size: .
v_call: TRBV9
j_call: TRBJ2-1
cdr3_length: 14
cdr3_aa: CASSVDPGDNEQFF
cdr3_nt: TGTGCCAGCAGCGTAGACCCGGGGGACAATGAGCAGTTCTTC

d_call: .
clone_size: once
v_call: TRBV6-5
j_call: TRBJ1-1
cdr3_length: 13
cdr3_aa: CASSYFAGTEAFF
cdr3_nt: TGTGCCAGCAGTTACTTTGCGGGCACTGAAGCTTTCTTT

d_call: TRBD1
clone_size: .
v_call: TRBV11-2
j_call: TRBJ2-5
cdr3_length: 14
cdr3_aa: CASSFGTGQETQYF
cdr3_nt: TGTGCCAGCAGCTTCGGGACAGGCCAAGAGACCCAGTACTTC

d_call: .
clone_size: .
v_call: TRBV7-9
j_call: TRBJ2-5
cdr3_length: 13
cdr3_aa: CASSASVEETQYF
cdr3_nt: TGTGCCAGCAGCGCTAGCGTTGAAGAGACCCAGTACTTC

d_call: TRBD1
clone_size: .
v_call: TRBV5-6
j_call: TRBJ1-3
cdr3_length: 15
cdr3_aa: CASSLEGASGNTIYF
cdr3_nt: TGTGCCAGCAGCTTGGAGGGGGCCTCTGGAAACACCATATATTTT

d_call: .
clone_size: .
v_call: TRBV21-1
j_call: TRBJ1-1
cdr3_length: 14
cdr3_aa: CASSRTQSYPEAFF
cdr3_nt: TGTGCCAGCAGCAGAACACAGTCGTACCCTGAAGCTTTCTTT

d_call: TRBD2
clone_size: .
v_call: TRBV5-6
j_call: TRBJ2-5
cdr3_length: 13
cdr3_aa: CASTRWGGETQYF
cdr3_nt: TGTGCCAGCACCCGGTGGGGGGGAGAGACCCAGTACTTC

d_call: TRBD1
clone_size: .
v_call: TRBV5-1
j_call: TRBJ1-1
cdr3_length: 15
cdr3_aa: CASSLTGDGNTEAFF
cdr3_nt: TGCGCCAGCAGCTTAACAGGGGACGGGAACACTGAAGCTTTCTTT

d_call: TRBD2
clone_size: .
v_call: TRBV12-3/TRBV12-4
j_call: TRBJ2-5
cdr3_length: 12
cdr3_aa: CASSLYGTRLNF
cdr3_nt: TGTGCCAGCAGTTTATACGGGACTAGATTAAACTTC

d_call: .
clone_size: few
v_call: TRBV25-1
j_call: TRBJ2-3
cdr3_length: 17
cdr3_aa: CASSEFRTAQTTDTQYF
cdr3_nt: TGTGCCAGCAGTGAATTTCGGACAGCCCAGACCACAGATACGCAGTATTTT

d_call: .
clone_size: .
v_call: TRBV23-1
j_call: TRBJ1-5
cdr3_length: 17
cdr3_aa: CASSQSGRGGRHQPQHF
cdr3_nt: TGCGCCAGCAGTCAATCGGGCAGGGGAGGGCGTCATCAGCCCCAGCATTTT

d_call: .
clone_size: .
v_call: TRBV29-1
j_call: TRBJ1-2
cdr3_length: 13
cdr3_aa: CSAGQDSNYGYTF
cdr3_nt: TGCAGCGCTGGGCAAGACAGCAACTATGGCTACACCTTC

d_call: .
clone_size: .
v_call: TRBV6-5
j_call: TRBJ1-3
cdr3_length: 13
cdr3_aa: CASSSGGAFTIYF
cdr3_nt: TGTGCCAGCAGTTCGGGGGGGGCCTTCACCATATATTTT

d_call: .
clone_size: .
v_call: TRBV24-1
j_call: TRBJ2-5
cdr3_length: 11
cdr3_aa: CATSTGETQYF
cdr3_nt: TGTGCCACCAGCACAGGGGAGACCCAGTACTTC

d_call: .
clone_size: .
v_call: TRBV19
j_call: TRBJ2-1
cdr3_length: 16
cdr3_aa: CASSTYLASGYNEQFF
cdr3_nt: TGTGCCAGTAGTACCTATCTAGCGAGCGGGTACAATGAGCAGTTCTTC

d_call: .
clone_size: .
v_call: TRBV7-2
j_call: TRBJ1-5
cdr3_length: 14
cdr3_aa: CASSSGLSNQPQHF
cdr3_nt: TGTGCCAGCAGCTCGGGACTGAGCAATCAGCCCCAGCATTTT

d_call: TRBD2
clone_size: .
v_call: TRBV9
j_call: TRBJ2-5
cdr3_length: 16
cdr3_aa: CASSLTSGGAVETQYF
cdr3_nt: TGTGCCAGCAGCCTTACTAGCGGGGGGGCGGTAGAGACCCAGTACTTC

d_call: .
clone_size: .
v_call: TRBV6-1
j_call: TRBJ1-3
cdr3_length: 15
cdr3_aa: CASSEASGPGNTIYF
cdr3_nt: TGTGCCAGCAGTGAAGCCTCAGGGCCGGGAAACACCATATATTTT

d_call: .
clone_size: .
v_call: TRBV5-4
j_call: TRBJ2-5
cdr3_length: 13
cdr3_aa: CASSPRGLETQYF
cdr3_nt: TGTGCCAGCAGCCCCCGGGGTCTGGAGACCCAGTACTTC

d_call: TRBD2
clone_size: .
v_call: TRBV3-1/TRBV3-2
j_call: TRBJ2-3
cdr3_length: 16
cdr3_aa: CASSQESAGGIDTQYF
cdr3_nt: TGTGCCAGCAGCCAAGAATCTGCGGGAGGGATAGATACGCAGTATTTT

d_call: .
clone_size: .
v_call: TRBV19
j_call: TRBJ1-1
cdr3_length: 14
cdr3_aa: CASTEGVRGTEAFF
cdr3_nt: TGTGCCAGTACGGAAGGGGTGCGTGGCACTGAAGCTTTCTTT

d_call: .
clone_size: .
v_call: TRBV7-9
j_call: TRBJ1-1
cdr3_length: 15
cdr3_aa: CASSLQGMENTEAFF
cdr3_nt: TGTGCCAGCAGCTTACAGGGGATGGAGAACACTGAAGCTTTCTTT

d_call: TRBD1
clone_size: .
v_call: TRBV5-1
j_call: TRBJ2-1
cdr3_length: 21
cdr3_aa: CASSFWGSGTGGGGSYNEQFF
cdr3_nt: TGCGCCAGCAGCTTTTGGGGATCCGGGACAGGGGGCGGGGGGTCCTACAATGAGCAGTTCTTC

d_call: .
clone_size: .
v_call: TRBV7-8
j_call: TRBJ1-2
cdr3_length: 14
cdr3_aa: CASSFDRVDYGYTF
cdr3_nt: TGTGCCAGCAGCTTCGATCGGGTCGACTATGGCTACACCTTC